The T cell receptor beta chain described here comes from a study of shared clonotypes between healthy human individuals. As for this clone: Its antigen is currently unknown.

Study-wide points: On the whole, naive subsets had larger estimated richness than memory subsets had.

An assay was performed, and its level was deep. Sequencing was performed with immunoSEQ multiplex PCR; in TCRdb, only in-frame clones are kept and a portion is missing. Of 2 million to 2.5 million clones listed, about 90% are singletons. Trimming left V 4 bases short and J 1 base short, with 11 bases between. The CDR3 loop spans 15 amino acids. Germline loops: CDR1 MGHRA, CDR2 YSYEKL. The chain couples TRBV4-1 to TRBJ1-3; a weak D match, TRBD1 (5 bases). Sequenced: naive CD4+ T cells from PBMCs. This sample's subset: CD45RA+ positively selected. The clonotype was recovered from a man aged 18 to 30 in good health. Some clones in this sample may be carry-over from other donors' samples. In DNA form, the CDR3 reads TGCGCCAGCAGCCGAGACGGGGCTTCTGGAAACACCATATATTTT. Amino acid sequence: CASSRDGASGNTIYF.